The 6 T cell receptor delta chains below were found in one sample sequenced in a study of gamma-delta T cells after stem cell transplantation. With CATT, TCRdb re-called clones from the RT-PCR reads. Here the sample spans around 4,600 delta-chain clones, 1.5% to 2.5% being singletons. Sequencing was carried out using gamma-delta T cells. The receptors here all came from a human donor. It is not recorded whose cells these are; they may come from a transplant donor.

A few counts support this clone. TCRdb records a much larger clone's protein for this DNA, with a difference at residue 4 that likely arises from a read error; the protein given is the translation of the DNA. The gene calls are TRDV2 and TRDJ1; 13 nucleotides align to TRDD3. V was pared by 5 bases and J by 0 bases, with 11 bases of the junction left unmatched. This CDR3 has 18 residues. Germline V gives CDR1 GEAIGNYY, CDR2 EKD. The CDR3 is CACGVLGDTEGHTDKLIF. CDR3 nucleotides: TGTGCCTGTGGCGTACTGGGGGATACGGAGGGGCACACCGATAAACTCATCTTT.

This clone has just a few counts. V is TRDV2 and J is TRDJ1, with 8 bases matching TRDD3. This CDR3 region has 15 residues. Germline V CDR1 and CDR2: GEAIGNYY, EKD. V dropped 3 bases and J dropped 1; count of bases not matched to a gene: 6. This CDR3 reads CACDVLGVATDKLIF. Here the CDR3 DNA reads TGTGCCTGTGACGTACTGGGGGTCGCCACCGATAAACTCATCTTT.

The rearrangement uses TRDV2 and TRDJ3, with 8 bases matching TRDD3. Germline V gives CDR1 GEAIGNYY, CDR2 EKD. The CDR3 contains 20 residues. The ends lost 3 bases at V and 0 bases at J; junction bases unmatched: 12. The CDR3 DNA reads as TGTGCCTGTGACGATATGATGGGATACGAAGGCTCCTGGGACACCCGACAGATGTTTTTC. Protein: CACDDMMGYEGSWDTRQMFF.

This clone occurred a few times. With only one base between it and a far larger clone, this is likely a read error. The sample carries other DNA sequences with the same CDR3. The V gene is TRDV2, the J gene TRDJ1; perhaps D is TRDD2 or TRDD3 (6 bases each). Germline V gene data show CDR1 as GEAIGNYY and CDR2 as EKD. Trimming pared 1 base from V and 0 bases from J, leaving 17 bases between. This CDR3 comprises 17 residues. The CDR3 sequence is CACDTVGILPNTDKLIF. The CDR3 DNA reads TGTGCCTGTGACACAGTGGGGATCCTACCTAACACCGATAAACTCATCTTT.

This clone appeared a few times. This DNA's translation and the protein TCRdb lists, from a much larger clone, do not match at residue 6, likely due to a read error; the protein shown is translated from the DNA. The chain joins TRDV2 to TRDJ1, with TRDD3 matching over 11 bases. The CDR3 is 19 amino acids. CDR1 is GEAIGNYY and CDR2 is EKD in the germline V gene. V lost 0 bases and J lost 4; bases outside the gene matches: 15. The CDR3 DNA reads TGTGCCTGTGACACCGCACTCCTGGGGGATACTCAGAACCACGATAAACTCATCTTT. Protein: CACDTALLGDTQNHDKLIF.

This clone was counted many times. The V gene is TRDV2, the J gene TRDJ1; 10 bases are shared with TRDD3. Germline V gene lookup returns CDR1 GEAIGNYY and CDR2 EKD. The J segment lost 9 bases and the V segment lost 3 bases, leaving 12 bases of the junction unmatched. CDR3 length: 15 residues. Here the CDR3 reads CACDPLLGDRTQLIF. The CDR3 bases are TGTGCCTGTGACCCGCTTCTGGGGGATAGAACACAACTCATCTTT.